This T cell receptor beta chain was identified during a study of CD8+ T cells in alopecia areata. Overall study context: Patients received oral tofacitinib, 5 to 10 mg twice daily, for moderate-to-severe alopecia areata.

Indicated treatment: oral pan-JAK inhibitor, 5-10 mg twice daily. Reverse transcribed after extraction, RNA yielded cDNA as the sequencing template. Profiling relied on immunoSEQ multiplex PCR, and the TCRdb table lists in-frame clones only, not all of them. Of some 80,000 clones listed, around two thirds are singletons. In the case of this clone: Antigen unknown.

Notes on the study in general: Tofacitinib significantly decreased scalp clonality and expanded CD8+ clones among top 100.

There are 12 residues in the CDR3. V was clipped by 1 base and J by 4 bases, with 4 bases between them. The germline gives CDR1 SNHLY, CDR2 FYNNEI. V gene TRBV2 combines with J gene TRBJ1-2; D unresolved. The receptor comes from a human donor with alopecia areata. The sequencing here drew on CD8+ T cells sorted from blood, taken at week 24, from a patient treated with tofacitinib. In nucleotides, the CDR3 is TGTGCCAGCAGTGAAGGATTCTATGGCTACACCTTC. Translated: CASSEGFYGYTF. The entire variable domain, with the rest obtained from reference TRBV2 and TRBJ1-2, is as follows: EPEVTQTPSHQVTQMGQEVILRCVPISNHLYFYWYRQILGQKVEFLVSFYNNEISEKSEIFDDQFSVERPDGSNFTLKIRSTKLEDSAMYFCASSEGFYGYTFGSGTRLTVV.